A selection of T cell receptor beta chains follows, all from one sample in a study of Graves' ophthalmopathy and Graves' hyperthyroidism. TCRdb itself ran the multiplex PCR reads through MiXCR, one entry per CDR3 protein. The table has over 450,000 distinct CDR3 sequences, 13% to 15% seen once; the top ten hold approximately 9.8%. The sequenced sample was blood. The receptors come from a woman under 40 with Graves' ophthalmopathy. Each CDR3 is given with its conserved first and last residue. The order of the fields is clone size, V gene, D gene, J gene, CDR3 DNA, CDR3 protein. A D gene is named only where the DNA matches it firmly. Expanded clones are given a class, and other clones once, few, many or no size at all.

many	TRBV6-1	-	TRBJ2-2	TGTGCCAGCTGGACTGAGAACACCGGGGAGCTGTTTTTT	CASWTENTGELFF
many	TRBV18	-	TRBJ2-5	TGTGCCAGCTCACCACCGTCAGCAGGGCCAAACGATTACCAAGAGACCCAGTACTTC	CASSPPSAGPNDYQETQYF
many	TRBV6-2/TRBV6-3	TRBD2	TRBJ2-2	TGTGCCAGCAGTTACTCTCCGGGGGGGACGCGAGGCACCGGGGAGCTGTTTTTT	CASSYSPGGTRGTGELFF
few	TRBV18	-	TRBJ1-1	TGTGCCAGCTCACCATTTAGGGCCGAGAACACTGAAGCTTTCTTT	CASSPFRAENTEAFF
many	TRBV19	TRBD1	TRBJ1-6	TGTGCCAGTAACCTCGGACAGGGAGGCTCACTCCTCCACTTT	CASNLGQGGSLLHF
-	TRBV9	TRBD1	TRBJ2-2	TGTGCCAGCAGCGAGGGGGCGCAGAACACCGGGGAGCTGTTTTTT	CASSEGAQNTGELFF
many	TRBV2	-	TRBJ1-1	TGTGCCAGCAGAGACCCGGGCCAACAGGCAGGTACTGAAGCTTTCTTT	CASRDPGQQAGTEAFF
few	TRBV5-1	-	TRBJ2-2	TGCGCCAGCAGCTTGGGCGGAATCTTTAACACCGGGGAGCTGTTTTTT	CASSLGGIFNTGELFF
many	TRBV24-1	TRBD1	TRBJ2-2	TGTGCCACCAGAGGGGGCAGGACCTTAAACACCGGGGAGCTGTTTTTT	CATRGGRTLNTGELFF
few	TRBV19	TRBD1	TRBJ1-4	TGTGCCAGCTGGGACAGGGGTGAGGAAAAACTGTTTTTT	CASWDRGEEKLFF
many	TRBV7-2	-	TRBJ2-5	TGTGCCAGCAGCTTAGGAACGGGAGTGACCCAGTACTTC	CASSLGTGVTQYF
few	TRBV3-1	-	TRBJ1-1	TGTGCCAGCAGCCCCTTTGGAGGGGTGGAGACTGAAGCTTTCTTT	CASSPFGGVETEAFF
-	TRBV29-1	TRBD1	TRBJ2-2	TGCAGCGGGAAAACAGGGGGCCCGAACACCGGGGAGCTGTTTTTT	CSGKTGGPNTGELFF
many	TRBV12-3/TRBV12-4	-	TRBJ1-5	TGTGCCAGCAGTTTAGGGGGGGCAGGCAATCAGCCCCAGCATTTT	CASSLGGAGNQPQHF
-	TRBV12-3/TRBV12-4	TRBD1	TRBJ1-5	TGTGCCAGCAGTTCCCGGGGGACAGGGCTTAGCAATCAGCCCCAGCATTTT	CASSSRGTGLSNQPQHF
many	TRBV30	-	TRBJ2-7	TGTGCCTGGAGTGTCTCCCTTCAGGTGAACTACGAGCAGTACTTC	CAWSVSLQVNYEQYF
many	TRBV6-2/TRBV6-3	-	TRBJ1-1	TGTGCCAGCAGAGAGCCGGGACAAAGGAACACTGAAGCTTTCTTT	CASREPGQRNTEAFF
many	TRBV5-1	-	TRBJ2-7	TGCGCCAGCAAGGGGGGCTCCGAAAGCTCCTACGAGCAGTACTTC	CASKGGSESSYEQYF
many	TRBV29-1	-	TRBJ1-2	TGCAGCGTTCCACAGGATTCTAACTATGGCTACACCTTC	CSVPQDSNYGYTF
-	TRBV6-2/TRBV6-3	-	TRBJ2-5	TGTGCCAGCAGTTACGCAGGGACGAATTTGGAGACCCAGTACTTC	CASSYAGTNLETQYF
-	TRBV4-1	-	TRBJ2-2	TGCGCCAGCAGCCAAGAAGTGGGAGGGAACACCGGGGAGCTGTTTTTT	CASSQEVGGNTGELFF
few	TRBV18	-	TRBJ2-2	TGTGCCAGCTCACCGACAACAGTGAACACCGGGGAGCTGTTTTTT	CASSPTTVNTGELFF
-	TRBV30	TRBD1	TRBJ2-7	TGTGCCTGGAGATTTGGTGACAGGGTAGCCGACGAGCAGTACTTC	CAWRFGDRVADEQYF